This T cell receptor (beta chain) emerged from a study of shared clonotypes between healthy human individuals. About the research overall: The plates for each donor numbered three CD4 naive, three CD4 memory, two CD8 naive and one CD8 memory.

The germline gives CDR1 MNHEY, CDR2 SVGAGI. V lost 2 bases to trimming and J lost 1 base, with 5 bases between them. The CDR3 extends over 13 amino acids. Assay execution proceeded at the deep level. The table came from immunoSEQ multiplex PCR; TCRdb's copy has only in-frame clones and leaves some out. The sample consists of around 2,000,000 clones, roughly 94% of them appearing once. A remark on this clone: Its antigen is not known. Within the sample, other DNA sequences also encode this same CDR3.

The CD4+ fraction was divided into a CD45RA+ naive subset and a CD45RA-negative memory subset. Study findings and constraints: Blood was the sole source, and tissue repertoires probably differ.

The source is a man aged 18 to 29 in good health. This sequence joins TRBV6-5 and TRBJ1-1, with D uncertain. The specimen was naive CD4+ T cells sorted from blood. As to subset: CD45RA+ positively selected. The CDR3 DNA reads as TGTGCCAGCAGTTACCTTGAGAACACTGAAGCTTTCTTT. This translates into CASSYLENTEAFF.